The sample holds one count of the clone carrying this TCR beta chain. Its antigen is still unknown. Data came from immunoSEQ multiplex PCR; TCRdb stores just in-frame clones and leaves some out. The sample consists of a few million clones, over 85% of them appearing once. Donors were healthy HIV-negative adults without recent acute infections or vaccinations. The ends were cut back, 0 bases at V and 6 bases at J, with 12 bases in the middle. The length of the CDR3 is 15 residues. Germline V gene data show CDR1 as SGHRS and CDR2 as YFSETQ. The record originates from a study of shared clonotypes between healthy human individuals. Study-wide points: The study generally estimated greater richness for naive than memory subsets.

The source material was naive CD4+ T cells sorted from blood. Subset: CD45RA+ positively selected. The rearrangement uses TRBV5-1 and TRBJ2-2; maybe TRBD2 (5 bases). The TCR was taken from a man between 18 and 29 years old in good health. CDR3 nucleotide sequence: TGCGCCAGCAGCTTGGGGACTCCGAGGGCCGGGGAGCTGTTTTTT. It specifies CASSLGTPRAGELFF.